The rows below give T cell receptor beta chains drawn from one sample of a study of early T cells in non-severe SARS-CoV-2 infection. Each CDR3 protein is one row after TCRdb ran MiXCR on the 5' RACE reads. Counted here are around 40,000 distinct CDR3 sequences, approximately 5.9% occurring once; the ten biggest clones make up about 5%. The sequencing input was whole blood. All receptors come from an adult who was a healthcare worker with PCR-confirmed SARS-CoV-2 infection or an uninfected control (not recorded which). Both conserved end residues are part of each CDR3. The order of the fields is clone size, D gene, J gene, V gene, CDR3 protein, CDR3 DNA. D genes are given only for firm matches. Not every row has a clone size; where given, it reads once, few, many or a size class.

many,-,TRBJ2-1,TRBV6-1,CASSVNNEQFF,TGTGCCAGCAGTGTTAACAATGAGCAGTTCTTC
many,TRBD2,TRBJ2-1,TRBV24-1,CATSDSAGAVDEQFF,TGTGCCACCAGTGATTCCGCGGGAGCTGTAGATGAGCAGTTCTTC
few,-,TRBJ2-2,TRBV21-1,CASTQTTRNTGELFF,TGTGCCAGCACACAAACTACCCGAAACACCGGGGAGCTGTTTTTT
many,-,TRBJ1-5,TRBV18,CASSTSASPQHF,TGTGCCAGCTCAACGTCCGCGTCGCCCCAGCATTTT
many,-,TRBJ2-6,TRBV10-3,CAIREGVTGANVLTF,TGTGCCATCAGAGAGGGGGTGACTGGGGCCAACGTCCTGACTTTC
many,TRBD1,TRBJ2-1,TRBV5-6,CASSQTGTGRNEQFF,TGTGCCAGCAGCCAGACCGGGACAGGGAGGAATGAGCAGTTCTTC
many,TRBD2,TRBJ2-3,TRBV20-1,CSASVRIAGTITDTQYF,TGCAGTGCTAGTGTTCGAATAGCGGGAACAATCACAGATACGCAGTATTTT
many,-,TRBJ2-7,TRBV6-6,CATSPAGTSYEQYF,TGTGCCACCAGCCCTGCGGGGACCTCCTACGAGCAGTACTTC
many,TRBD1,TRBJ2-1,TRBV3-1,CASSRTGSEQFF,TGTGCCAGCAGCCGGACAGGGAGTGAGCAGTTCTTC
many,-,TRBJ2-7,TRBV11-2,CASSLTPSGAYEQYF,TGTGCCAGCAGCTTGACACCTTCGGGAGCCTACGAGCAGTACTTC
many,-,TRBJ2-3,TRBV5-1,CASSPGDSRADTQYF,TGCGCCAGCAGCCCTGGGGACTCCAGGGCAGATACGCAGTATTTT
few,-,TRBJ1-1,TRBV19,CASSGGRPYTEAFF,TGTGCCAGTAGCGGGGGGCGACCCTACACTGAAGCTTTCTTT
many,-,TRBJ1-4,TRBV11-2,CASSLWRGEKLFF,TGTGCCAGCAGCTTATGGAGAGGTGAAAAACTGTTTTTT
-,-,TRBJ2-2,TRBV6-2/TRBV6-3,CASSWIERAANTGELFF,TGTGCCAGCAGTTGGATAGAGCGGGCGGCGAACACCGGGGAGCTGTTTTTT
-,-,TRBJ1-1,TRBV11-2,CASSLEFGARNTEAFF,TGTGCCAGCAGCTTAGAATTTGGGGCCCGGAACACTGAAGCTTTCTTT
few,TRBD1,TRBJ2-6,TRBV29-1,CSVTGGTISGANVLTF,TGCAGCGTGACAGGGGGGACCATCTCTGGGGCCAACGTCCTGACTTTC
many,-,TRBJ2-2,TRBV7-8,CASSLVSGGQSGELFF,TGTGCCAGCAGCTTAGTTTCAGGGGGGCAATCCGGGGAGCTGTTTTTT
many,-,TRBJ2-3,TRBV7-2,CASSLAHGDTQYF,TGTGCCAGCAGCTTAGCGCATGGAGATACGCAGTATTTT
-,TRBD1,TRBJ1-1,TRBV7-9,CASSLMKGQGSLNTEAFF,TGTGCCAGCAGCTTAATGAAAGGACAGGGGTCTTTGAACACTGAAGCTTTCTTT
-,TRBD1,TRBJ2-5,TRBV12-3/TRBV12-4,CASSPGTAPRTQYF,TGTGCCAGCAGTCCCGGGACAGCACCTCGGACCCAGTACTTC
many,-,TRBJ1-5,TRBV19,CASSGIGQPQHF,TGTGCCAGTAGTGGCATAGGACAGCCCCAGCATTTT
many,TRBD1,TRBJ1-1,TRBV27,CASSFDRGYTEAFF,TGTGCCAGCAGTTTCGACAGGGGATATACTGAAGCTTTCTTT
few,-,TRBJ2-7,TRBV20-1,CSARQLSYEQYF,TGCAGTGCTAGACAGCTTTCCTACGAGCAGTACTTC
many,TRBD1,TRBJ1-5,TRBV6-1,CASSPEHRGLQPQHF,TGTGCCAGCAGTCCGGAGCACAGGGGGCTTCAGCCCCAGCATTTT
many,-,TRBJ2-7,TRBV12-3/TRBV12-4,CASTRSGDASYEQYF,TGTGCCAGCACCCGAAGTGGGGACGCCTCCTACGAGCAGTACTTC
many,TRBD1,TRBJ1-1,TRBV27,CASSDRTGEAFF,TGTGCCAGCAGTGACCGGACAGGAGAAGCTTTCTTT
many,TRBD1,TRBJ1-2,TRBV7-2,CASSLVGTGGYGYTF,TGTGCCAGCAGCTTAGTCGGGACAGGAGGCTATGGCTACACCTTC
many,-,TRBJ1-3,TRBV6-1,CASSEGGGNTIYF,TGTGCCAGCAGTGAGGGCGGCGGGAACACCATATATTTT
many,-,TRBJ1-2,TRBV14,CASSQGHGLAYGYTF,TGTGCCAGCAGCCAGGGACACGGGCTAGCCTATGGCTACACCTTC
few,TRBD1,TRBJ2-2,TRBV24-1,CAATGGANTGELFF,TGTGCCGCGACAGGGGGCGCGAACACCGGGGAGCTGTTTTTT
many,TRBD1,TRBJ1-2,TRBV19,CASSIQQGTPETF,TGTGCCAGTAGTATCCAACAGGGGACCCCAGAGACCTTC
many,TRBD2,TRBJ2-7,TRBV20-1,CSVLAGVNDEQYF,TGCAGTGTTTTAGCGGGAGTTAACGACGAGCAGTACTTC
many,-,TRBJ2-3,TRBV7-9,CASSEGDTQYF,TGTGCCAGCAGCGAGGGGGATACGCAGTATTTT
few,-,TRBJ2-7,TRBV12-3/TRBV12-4,CASSFEPYEQYF,TGTGCCAGCAGTTTTGAGCCTTACGAGCAGTACTTC
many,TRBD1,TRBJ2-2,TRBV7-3,CASSPDRRSNTGELFF,TGTGCCAGCAGCCCGGACAGGAGATCGAACACCGGGGAGCTGTTTTTT
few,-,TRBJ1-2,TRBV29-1,CSVEKGPGYTF,TGCAGCGTTGAAAAAGGGCCTGGCTACACCTTC
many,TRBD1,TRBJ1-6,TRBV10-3,CAIKDREGSPLHF,TGTGCCATCAAGGACAGGGAGGGTTCACCCCTCCACTTT
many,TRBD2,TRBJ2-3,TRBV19,CASTQSGGRSTDTQYF,TGTGCCAGTACCCAGTCTGGCGGGAGGAGCACAGATACGCAGTATTTT
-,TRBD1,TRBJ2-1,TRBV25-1,CASTRQSGGAYNEQFF,TGTGCCAGCACTAGACAATCAGGGGGCGCCTACAATGAGCAGTTCTTC
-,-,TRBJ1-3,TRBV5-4,CASSLTLGNTIYF,TGTGCCAGCAGCTTGACACTTGGAAACACCATATATTTT
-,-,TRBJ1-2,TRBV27,CASSYSAGEGYTF,TGTGCCAGCAGTTATTCCGCCGGCGAGGGCTACACCTTC